These 10 T cell receptor beta chains were all obtained from the same sample, sequenced in a study of post-analysis software for immune sequencing data. What these receptors recognize is not known. Every TCR beta cDNA library bore unique molecular identifiers. Using its own MiXCR run on the PCR reads, TCRdb lists one record per CDR3 protein. This table has hundreds of thousands of distinct CDR3 sequences, around 60% appearing once. Whole-study results and caveats: The study found TRBV5-6, TRBV5-1 and TRBV20-1 among about five TRBV segments more frequent in patients than controls.

The sample was blood. Receptors were obtained from a girl aged 2 to 10 with multiple sclerosis.

The chain's CDR3 is CASSHEREANEQFF. Here the CDR3 DNA reads TGTGCCAGCAGTCACGAGCGGGAGGCCAATGAGCAGTTCTTC. The chain links TRBV27 to TRBJ2-1, with TRBD2 identical over 9 bases. Germline CDR1 MNHEY, CDR2 SMNVEV (reference sequence). This CDR3 comprises 14 residues. Trimming at V came to 5 bases and at J to 6 bases, leaving 5 bases not matched to a gene.

This chain connects TRBV20-1 to TRBJ2-1, with 14 bases fitting TRBD2. The trim removed 1 base at V and 2 bases at J, leaving 10 bases unmatched. The CDR3 totals 19 residues. Germline V gives CDR1 DFQATT, CDR2 SNEGSKA (reference sequence). CDR3 amino acids: CSARGASTSGRGTYNEQFF. For the CDR3, the DNA is TGCAGTGCTAGAGGGGCCTCGACTAGCGGGAGGGGGACCTACAATGAGCAGTTCTTC.

The V call is TRBV6-6, the J call TRBJ1-4; D not certain. Deletions cut 0 bases from V and 12 bases from J, with 8 bases between. Looked up from germline, CDR1 is MNHNY and CDR2 is SVGAGI (reference sequence). This CDR3 spans 12 amino acids. CDR3 loop: CASSYSVRELFF. In DNA form, the CDR3 reads TGTGCCAGCAGTTACTCGGTTAGAGAACTGTTTTTT.

This clonotype was recorded only once. A read error may produce the germline difference seen at one junction end. This chain uses TRBV20-1 with TRBJ2-1, with D possibly being TRBD1 (6 bases). The length of the CDR3 is 13 residues. Germline V CDR1 and CDR2: DFQATT, SNEGSKA (reference sequence). The CDR3 loop is CSASRTAYNGQFF. CDR3 DNA: TGCAGTGCTTCTCGGACAGCTTACAATGGGCAGTTCTTC.

This clonotype was found a few times. V and J are TRBV5-1 and TRBJ2-5, with 7 positions matching TRBD2. Trimming removed 6 bases from V and 5 bases from J; junction bases left unmatched: 13. The CDR3 covers 15 residues. The V gene's germline CDR1 is SGHRS and CDR2 YFSETQ. This CDR3 is CASNRGPAAGETQYF. The CDR3 DNA is TGCGCCAGCAATAGGGGACCAGCAGCGGGGGAGACCCAGTACTTC.

This rearrangement joins TRBV3-1 to TRBJ2-1; no reliable D call. The CDR3 has 13 residues. Trimming stripped 5 bases from V and 10 bases from J, with 15 bases between. Looked up from germline, CDR1 is LGHDT and CDR2 is YNNKEL (reference sequence). CDR3 nucleotide sequence: TGTGCCAGCAGCATAGGTAAGGGTGGGGAGCAGTTCTTC. Translating it yields CASSIGKGGEQFF.

This clonotype appeared a few times. The CDR3 sequence is CASSLSRTSVGWGYEQYF. The CDR3 DNA sequence: TGTGCCAGCAGTTTGAGCCGGACTAGCGTAGGATGGGGCTACGAGCAGTACTTC. The rearrangement links TRBV12-3 or TRBV12-4 to TRBJ2-7; 9 bases line up with TRBD2. V shed 3 bases and J 3 bases; nucleotides not matched to a gene: 15. CDR3 size: 18 residues.

CDR3 in amino acids: CASRLIGLAGGSETQYF. CDR3 DNA: TGTGCCAGCAGATTAATTGGACTAGCGGGAGGATCGGAGACCCAGTACTTC. The V gene is TRBV2, the J gene TRBJ2-5; 14 bases are a match to TRBD2. In germline, CDR1 is SNHLY, CDR2 FYNNEI. CDR3 size: 17 residues. The V gene end was trimmed by 6 bases and the J gene end by 5 bases; junction bases not matched to a gene: 11. The whole variable domain, filled in from reference TRBV2 and TRBJ2-5, reads EPEVTQTPSHQVTQMGQEVILRCVPISNHLYFYWYRQILGQKVEFLVSFYNNEISEKSEIFDDQFSVERPDGSNFTLKIRSTKLEDSAMYFCASRLIGLAGGSETQYFGPGTRLLVL.

This clonotype was detected only a few times. DNA of the CDR3: TGTGCCAGCAGCTCTGGGAAACCGTACTTC. Translating it yields CASSSGKPYF. The V call is TRBV7-2, the J call TRBJ2-7; D not resolved. The V gene lost 4 bases and the J gene lost 12 bases, with 10 bases spanning the gap. The CDR3 spans 10 residues. The germline CDR1 and CDR2 sequences are SGHTA and FQGNSA.

The chain links TRBV5-1 to TRBJ1-4; 8 nucleotides agree with TRBD1. There are 13 residues in the CDR3. Per germline, CDR1 SGHRS and CDR2 YFSETQ. After removal of 4 bases from V and 8 bases from J, the junction contained 4 bases not matched to a gene. The CDR3 DNA follows: TGCGCCAGCAGCGACGGACAGGGCGAAAAACTGTTTTTT. As protein: CASSDGQGEKLFF.